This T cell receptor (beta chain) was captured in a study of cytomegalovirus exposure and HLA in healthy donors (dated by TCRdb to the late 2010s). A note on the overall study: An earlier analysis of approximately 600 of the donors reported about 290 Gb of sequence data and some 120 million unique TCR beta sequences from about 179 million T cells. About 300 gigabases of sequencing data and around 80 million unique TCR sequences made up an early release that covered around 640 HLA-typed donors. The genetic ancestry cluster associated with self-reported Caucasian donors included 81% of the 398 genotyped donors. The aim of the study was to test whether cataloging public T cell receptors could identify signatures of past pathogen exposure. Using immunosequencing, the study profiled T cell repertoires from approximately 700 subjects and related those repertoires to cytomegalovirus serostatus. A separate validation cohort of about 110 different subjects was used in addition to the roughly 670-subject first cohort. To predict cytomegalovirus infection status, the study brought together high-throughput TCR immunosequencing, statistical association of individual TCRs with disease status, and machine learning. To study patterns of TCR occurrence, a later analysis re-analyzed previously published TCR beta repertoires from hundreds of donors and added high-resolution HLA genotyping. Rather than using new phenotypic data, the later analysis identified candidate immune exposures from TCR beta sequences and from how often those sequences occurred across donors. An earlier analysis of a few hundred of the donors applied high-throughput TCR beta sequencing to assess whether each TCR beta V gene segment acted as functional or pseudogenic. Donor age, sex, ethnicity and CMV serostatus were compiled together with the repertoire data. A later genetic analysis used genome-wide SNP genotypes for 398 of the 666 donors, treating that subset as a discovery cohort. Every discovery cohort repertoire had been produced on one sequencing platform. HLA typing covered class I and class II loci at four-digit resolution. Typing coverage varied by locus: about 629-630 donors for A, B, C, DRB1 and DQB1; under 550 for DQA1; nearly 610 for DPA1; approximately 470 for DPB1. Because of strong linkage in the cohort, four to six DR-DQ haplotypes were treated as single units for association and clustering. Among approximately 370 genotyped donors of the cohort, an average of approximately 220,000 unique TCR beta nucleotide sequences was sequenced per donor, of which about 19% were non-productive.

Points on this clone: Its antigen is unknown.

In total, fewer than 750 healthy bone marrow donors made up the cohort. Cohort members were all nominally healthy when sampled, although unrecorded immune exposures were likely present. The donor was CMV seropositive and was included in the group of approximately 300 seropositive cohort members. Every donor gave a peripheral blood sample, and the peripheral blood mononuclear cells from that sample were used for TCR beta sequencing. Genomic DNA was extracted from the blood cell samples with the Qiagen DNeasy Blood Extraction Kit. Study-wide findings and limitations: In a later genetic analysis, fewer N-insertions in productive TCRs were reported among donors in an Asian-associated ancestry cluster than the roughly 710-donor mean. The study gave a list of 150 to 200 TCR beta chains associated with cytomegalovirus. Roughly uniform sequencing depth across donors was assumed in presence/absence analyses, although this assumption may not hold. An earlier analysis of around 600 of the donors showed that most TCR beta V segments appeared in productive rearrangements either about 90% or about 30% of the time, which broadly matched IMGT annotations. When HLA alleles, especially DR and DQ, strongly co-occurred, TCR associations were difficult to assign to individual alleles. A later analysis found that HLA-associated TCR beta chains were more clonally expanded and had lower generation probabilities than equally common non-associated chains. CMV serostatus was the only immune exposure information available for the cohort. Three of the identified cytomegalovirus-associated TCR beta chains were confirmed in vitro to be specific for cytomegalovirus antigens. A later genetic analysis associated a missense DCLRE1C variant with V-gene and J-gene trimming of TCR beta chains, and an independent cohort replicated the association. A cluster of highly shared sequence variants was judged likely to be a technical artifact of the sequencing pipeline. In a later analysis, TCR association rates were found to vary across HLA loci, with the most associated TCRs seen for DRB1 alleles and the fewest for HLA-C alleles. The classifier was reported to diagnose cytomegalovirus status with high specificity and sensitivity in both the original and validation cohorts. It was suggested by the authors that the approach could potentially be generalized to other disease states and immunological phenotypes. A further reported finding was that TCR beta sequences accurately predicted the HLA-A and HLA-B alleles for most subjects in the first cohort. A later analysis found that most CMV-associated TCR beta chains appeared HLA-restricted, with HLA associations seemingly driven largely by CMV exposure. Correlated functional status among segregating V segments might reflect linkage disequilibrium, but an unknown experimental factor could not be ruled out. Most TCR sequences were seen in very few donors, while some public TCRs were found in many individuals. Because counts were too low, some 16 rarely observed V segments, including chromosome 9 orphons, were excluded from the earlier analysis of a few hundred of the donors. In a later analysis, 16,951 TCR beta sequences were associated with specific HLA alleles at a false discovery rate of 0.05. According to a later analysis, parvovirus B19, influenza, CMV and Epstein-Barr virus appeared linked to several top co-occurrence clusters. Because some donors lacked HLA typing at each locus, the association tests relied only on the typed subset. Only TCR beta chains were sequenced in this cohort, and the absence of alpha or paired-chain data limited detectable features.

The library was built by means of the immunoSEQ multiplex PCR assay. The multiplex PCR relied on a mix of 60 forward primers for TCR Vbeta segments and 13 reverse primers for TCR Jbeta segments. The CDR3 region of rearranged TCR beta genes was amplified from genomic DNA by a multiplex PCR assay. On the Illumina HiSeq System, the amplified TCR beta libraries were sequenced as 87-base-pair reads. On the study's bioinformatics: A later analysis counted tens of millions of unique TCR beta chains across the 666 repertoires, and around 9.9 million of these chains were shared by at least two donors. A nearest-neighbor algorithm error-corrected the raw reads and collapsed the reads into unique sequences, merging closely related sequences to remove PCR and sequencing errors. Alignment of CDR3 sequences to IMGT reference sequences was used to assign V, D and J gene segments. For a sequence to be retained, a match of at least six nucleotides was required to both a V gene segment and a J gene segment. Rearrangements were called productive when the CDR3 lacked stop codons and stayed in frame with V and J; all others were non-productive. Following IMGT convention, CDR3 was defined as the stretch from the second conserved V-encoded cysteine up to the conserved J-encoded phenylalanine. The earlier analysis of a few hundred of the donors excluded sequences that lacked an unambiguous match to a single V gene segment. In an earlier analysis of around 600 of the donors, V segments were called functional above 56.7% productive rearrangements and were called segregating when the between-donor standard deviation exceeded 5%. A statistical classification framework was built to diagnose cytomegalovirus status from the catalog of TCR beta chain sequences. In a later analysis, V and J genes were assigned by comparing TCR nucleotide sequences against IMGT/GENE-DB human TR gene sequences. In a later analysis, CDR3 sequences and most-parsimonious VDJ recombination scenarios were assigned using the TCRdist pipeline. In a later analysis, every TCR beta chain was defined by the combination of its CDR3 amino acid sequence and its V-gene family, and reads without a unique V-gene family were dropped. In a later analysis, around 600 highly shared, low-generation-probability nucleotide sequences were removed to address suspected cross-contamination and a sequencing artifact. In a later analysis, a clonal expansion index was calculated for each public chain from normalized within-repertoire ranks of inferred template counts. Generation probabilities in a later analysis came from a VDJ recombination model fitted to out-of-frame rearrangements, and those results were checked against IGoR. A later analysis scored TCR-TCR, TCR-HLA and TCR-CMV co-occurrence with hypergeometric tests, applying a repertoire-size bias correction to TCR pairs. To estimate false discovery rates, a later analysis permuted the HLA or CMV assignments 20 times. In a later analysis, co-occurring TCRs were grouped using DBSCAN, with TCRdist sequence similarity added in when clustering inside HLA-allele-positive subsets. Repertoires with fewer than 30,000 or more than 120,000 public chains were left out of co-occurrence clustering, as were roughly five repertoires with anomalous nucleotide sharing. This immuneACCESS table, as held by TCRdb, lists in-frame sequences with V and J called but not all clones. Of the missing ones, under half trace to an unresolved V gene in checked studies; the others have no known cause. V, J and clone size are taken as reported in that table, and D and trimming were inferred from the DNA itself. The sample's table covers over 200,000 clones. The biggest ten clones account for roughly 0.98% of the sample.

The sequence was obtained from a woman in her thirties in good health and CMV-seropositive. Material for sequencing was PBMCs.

The CDR3 protein is CSVRQGVDYGYTF. The nucleotide sequence is given as TGCAGCGTCAGACAGGGGGTGGACTATGGCTACACCTTC. The chain is encoded by TRBV29-1 joined to TRBJ1-2; a stretch of 9 junction bases matches TRBD1. Based on the germline V gene, the CDR1 and CDR2 sequences are SQVTM and ANQGSEA. Counted from cysteine to phenylalanine, this CDR3 has 13 amino acids. Left in the record is the CDR3 DNA by itself, 39 bases read in frame from the first base. The germline V end is reduced by 6 bases and the J end by 3 bases; junction bases left unmatched: 5.